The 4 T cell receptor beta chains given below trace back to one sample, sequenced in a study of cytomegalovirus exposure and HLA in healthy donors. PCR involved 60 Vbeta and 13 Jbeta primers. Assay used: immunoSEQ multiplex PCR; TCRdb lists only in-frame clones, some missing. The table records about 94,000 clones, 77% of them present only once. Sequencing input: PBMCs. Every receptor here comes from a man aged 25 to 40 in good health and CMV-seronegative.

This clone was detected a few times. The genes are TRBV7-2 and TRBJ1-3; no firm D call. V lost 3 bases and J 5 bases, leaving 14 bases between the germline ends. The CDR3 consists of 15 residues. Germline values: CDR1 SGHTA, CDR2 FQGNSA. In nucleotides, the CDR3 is TGTGCCAGCAGCTTGGTCGGGTCAGATAGAAACACCATATATTTT. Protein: CASSLVGSDRNTIYF.

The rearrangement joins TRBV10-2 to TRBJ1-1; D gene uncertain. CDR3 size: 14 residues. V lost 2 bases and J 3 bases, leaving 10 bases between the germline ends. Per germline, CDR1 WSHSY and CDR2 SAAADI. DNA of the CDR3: TGCGCCAGCAGTGAGGACATCGTCTACACTGAAGCTTTCTTT. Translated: CASSEDIVYTEAFF.

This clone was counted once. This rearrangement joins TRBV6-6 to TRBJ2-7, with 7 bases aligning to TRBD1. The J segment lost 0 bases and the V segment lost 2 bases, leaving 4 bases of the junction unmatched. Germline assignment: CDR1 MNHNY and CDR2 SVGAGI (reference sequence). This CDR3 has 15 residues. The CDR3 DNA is TGTGCCAGCAGTTACGGGACAGCGAGCTCCTACGAGCAGTACTTC. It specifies CASSYGTASSYEQYF.

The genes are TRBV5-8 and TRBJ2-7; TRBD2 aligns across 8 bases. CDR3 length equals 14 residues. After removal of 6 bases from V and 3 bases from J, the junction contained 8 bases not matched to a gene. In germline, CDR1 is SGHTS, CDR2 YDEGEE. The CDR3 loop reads CASTRGGIRYEQYF. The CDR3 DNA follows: TGTGCCAGCACCCGGGGGGGAATCCGCTACGAGCAGTACTTC.